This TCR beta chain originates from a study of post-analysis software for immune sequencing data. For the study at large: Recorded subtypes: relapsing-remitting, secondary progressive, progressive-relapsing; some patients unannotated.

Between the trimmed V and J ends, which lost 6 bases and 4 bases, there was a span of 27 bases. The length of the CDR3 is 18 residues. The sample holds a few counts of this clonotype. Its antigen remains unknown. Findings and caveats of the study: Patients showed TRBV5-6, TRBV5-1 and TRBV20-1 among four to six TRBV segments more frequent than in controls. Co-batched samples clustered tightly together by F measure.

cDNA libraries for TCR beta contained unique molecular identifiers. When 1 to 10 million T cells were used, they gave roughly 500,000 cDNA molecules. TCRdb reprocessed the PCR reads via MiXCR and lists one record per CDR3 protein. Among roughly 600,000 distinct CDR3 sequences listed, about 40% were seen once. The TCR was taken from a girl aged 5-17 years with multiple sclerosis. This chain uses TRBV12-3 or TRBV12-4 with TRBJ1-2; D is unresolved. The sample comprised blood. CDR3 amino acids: CASRDSQSKWLGRYGYTF. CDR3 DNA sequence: TGTGCCAGCAGGGATAGCCAGAGTAAATGGTTGGGTCGCTATGGCTACACCTTC.